These T cell receptor beta chains were read from a single sample in a study of human T cells and chemical hapten exposure. MiXCR, applied by TCRdb to the RACE reads, yields one record per CDR3 protein. The sample shows 85,000 to 100,000 distinct CDR3 sequences, 12% of them seen only once. The sample here was whole blood, taken in connection with sensitization to the hapten diphenylcyclopropenone (DPC). These receptors were obtained from a woman aged 40 to 55 with alopecia areata. Some clones in this sample may be carry-over from other donors' samples. CDR3s include the opening cysteine and the closing phenylalanine or tryptophan. The D gene is left open where the match is weak.

CDR3 length: 16
V gene: TRBV11-1
D gene: TRBD1
CDR3 protein: CASSFGPATGGTEAFF

CDR3 length: 14
V gene: TRBV7-3
D gene: TRBD1
CDR3 protein: CASSLPDRPSPLHF

CDR3 length: 20
V gene: TRBV7-2
D gene: TRBD2
CDR3 protein: CASSLKGGRLARYDENIQYF

CDR3 length: 13
V gene: TRBV29-1
D gene: TRBD1
CDR3 protein: CSVMGQLTGELFF

CDR3 length: 18
V gene: TRBV7-2
D gene: TRBD1
CDR3 protein: CASSYRDRGRLTSYEQYF

CDR3 length: 14
V gene: TRBV7-2
D gene: -
CDR3 protein: CASSPSTAYQPQHF

CDR3 length: 13
V gene: TRBV7-9
D gene: -
CDR3 protein: CASRQPSYNEQFF

CDR3 length: 15
V gene: TRBV11-2
D gene: TRBD1
CDR3 protein: CASSFLVGQGDEQYF

CDR3 length: 14
V gene: TRBV28
D gene: TRBD1
CDR3 protein: CASSLGQGGRKLFF

CDR3 length: 13
V gene: TRBV12-3/TRBV12-4
D gene: -
CDR3 protein: CASSYRVAGELFF

CDR3 length: 14
V gene: TRBV7-8
D gene: -
CDR3 protein: CASSLQQGRETQYF

CDR3 length: 15
V gene: TRBV18
D gene: TRBD2
CDR3 protein: CASSPGLAVTYEQYF

CDR3 length: 14
V gene: TRBV29-1
D gene: TRBD2
CDR3 protein: CSVESGKGTGELFF

CDR3 length: 14
V gene: TRBV6-6
D gene: TRBD1
CDR3 protein: CASEQGWSGQPQHF

CDR3 length: 15
V gene: TRBV18
D gene: -
CDR3 protein: CASSPPAVPYNEQFF

CDR3 length: 14
V gene: TRBV4-2
D gene: -
CDR3 protein: CASSQRRSSYEQYF

CDR3 length: 12
V gene: TRBV6-5
D gene: -
CDR3 protein: CASRQVPAEQYF

CDR3 length: 14
V gene: TRBV25-1
D gene: -
CDR3 protein: CASSPRDTTDTQYF

CDR3 length: 14
V gene: TRBV6-1
D gene: -
CDR3 protein: CASSEGMGTDTQYF

CDR3 length: 18
V gene: TRBV11-2
D gene: -
CDR3 protein: CASSHRTAGTIPYNEQFF

CDR3 length: 12
V gene: TRBV24-1
D gene: -
CDR3 protein: CATSSVTDTQYF

CDR3 length: 14
V gene: TRBV7-8
D gene: -
CDR3 protein: CASSPPGGTDTQYF

CDR3 length: 13
V gene: TRBV28
D gene: -
CDR3 protein: CASSFGREQPQHF

CDR3 length: 14
V gene: TRBV9
D gene: -
CDR3 protein: CASSVANRPGELFF

CDR3 length: 15
V gene: TRBV11-3
D gene: TRBD1
CDR3 protein: CASSLMTGTTDTQYF

CDR3 length: 14
V gene: TRBV6-2/TRBV6-3
D gene: -
CDR3 protein: CASSYGSMNYGYTF

CDR3 length: 15
V gene: TRBV27
D gene: -
CDR3 protein: CASSPRTTHDSPLHF

CDR3 length: 17
V gene: TRBV9
D gene: TRBD1
CDR3 protein: CASSVSGTDRSGNTIYF

CDR3 length: 15
V gene: TRBV2
D gene: -
CDR3 protein: CASSPLAETYNEQFF

CDR3 length: 14
V gene: TRBV28
D gene: -
CDR3 protein: CASSRLRDYNEQFF

CDR3 length: 13
V gene: TRBV3-1
D gene: TRBD2
CDR3 protein: CASSSTSGYEQYF

CDR3 length: 14
V gene: TRBV11-2
D gene: -
CDR3 protein: CASSSGDSLYGYTF

CDR3 length: 16
V gene: TRBV4-1
D gene: -
CDR3 protein: CASSRNTDGWNQPQHF

CDR3 length: 18
V gene: TRBV6-5
D gene: TRBD2
CDR3 protein: CASSYREGFGVAFYEQYF

CDR3 length: 11
V gene: TRBV29-1
D gene: -
CDR3 protein: CSAGREDGYTF

CDR3 length: 13
V gene: TRBV28
D gene: -
CDR3 protein: CASSLSGPYEQYF

CDR3 length: 15
V gene: TRBV19
D gene: -
CDR3 protein: CASLPNSGSADEQYF

CDR3 length: 16
V gene: TRBV7-2
D gene: -
CDR3 protein: CASSLAGGPNSYEQYF

CDR3 length: 14
V gene: TRBV5-1
D gene: -
CDR3 protein: CASSVKQGTGELFF

CDR3 length: 15
V gene: TRBV24-1
D gene: -
CDR3 protein: CATASAAGEVETQYF

CDR3 length: 15
V gene: TRBV6-2/TRBV6-3
D gene: TRBD2
CDR3 protein: CASSYPDSGSDEQCF

CDR3 length: 12
V gene: TRBV29-1
D gene: -
CDR3 protein: CSVASQALGQFF

CDR3 length: 13
V gene: TRBV6-5
D gene: TRBD1
CDR3 protein: CASSPTGDYGYTF

CDR3 length: 13
V gene: TRBV6-2/TRBV6-3
D gene: TRBD1
CDR3 protein: CASSRRQGIEQYF

CDR3 length: 16
V gene: TRBV19
D gene: TRBD2
CDR3 protein: CASSAAPGLAGAEQYF

CDR3 length: 14
V gene: TRBV5-1
D gene: -
CDR3 protein: CASSLEAVTYEQYF